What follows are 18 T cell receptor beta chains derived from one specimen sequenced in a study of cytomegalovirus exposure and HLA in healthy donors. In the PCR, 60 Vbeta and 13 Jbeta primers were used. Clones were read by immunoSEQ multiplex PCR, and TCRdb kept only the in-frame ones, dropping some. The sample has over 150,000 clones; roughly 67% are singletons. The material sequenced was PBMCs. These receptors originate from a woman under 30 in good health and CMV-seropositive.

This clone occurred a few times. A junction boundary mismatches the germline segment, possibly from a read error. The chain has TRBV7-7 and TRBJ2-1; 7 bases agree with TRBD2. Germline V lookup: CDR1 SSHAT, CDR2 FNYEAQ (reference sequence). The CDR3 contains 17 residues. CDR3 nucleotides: TGTGCTAGCAGCTCTGCCCTCGGGCGGGGGACCTACAATGAGCAGTTCTTC. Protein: CASSSALGRGTYNEQFF.

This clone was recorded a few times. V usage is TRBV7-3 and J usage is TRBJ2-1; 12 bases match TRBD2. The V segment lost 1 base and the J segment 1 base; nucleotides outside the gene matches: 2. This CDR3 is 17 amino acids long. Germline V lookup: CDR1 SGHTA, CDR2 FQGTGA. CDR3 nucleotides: TGTGCCAGCAGCTTAAATGGACTAGCGGGATCCTACAATGAGCAGTTCTTC. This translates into CASSLNGLAGSYNEQFF.

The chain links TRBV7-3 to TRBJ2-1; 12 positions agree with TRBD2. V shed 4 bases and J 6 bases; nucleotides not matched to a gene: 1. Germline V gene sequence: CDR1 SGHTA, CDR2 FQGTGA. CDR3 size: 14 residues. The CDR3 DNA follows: TGTGCCAGCAGCTCTAGCGGGGGGGCCAATGAGCAGTTCTTC. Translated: CASSSSGGANEQFF.

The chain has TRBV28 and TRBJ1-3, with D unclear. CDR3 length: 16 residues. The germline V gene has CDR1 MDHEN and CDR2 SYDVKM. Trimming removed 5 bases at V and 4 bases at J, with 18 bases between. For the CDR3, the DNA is TGTGCCAGCAGTCACCTACAGCTACTCTACGGAAACACCATATATTTT. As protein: CASSHLQLLYGNTIYF.

As DNA, the CDR3 is TGTGCCAGCTCAAGAGGGACTGTCAACACCGGGGAGCTGTTTTTT. It translates to CASSRGTVNTGELFF. The chain links TRBV18 to TRBJ2-2; D is possibly TRBD2 (6 bases). Trimming took 5 bases from V and 2 from J, leaving 12 bases between them. The CDR3 spans 15 residues. Per the germline V gene, CDR1 is KGHSH and CDR2 is LQKENI.

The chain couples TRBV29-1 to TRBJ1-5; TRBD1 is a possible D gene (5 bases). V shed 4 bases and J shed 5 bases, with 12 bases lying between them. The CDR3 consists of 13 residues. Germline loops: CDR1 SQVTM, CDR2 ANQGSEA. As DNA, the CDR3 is TGCAGCGTTGTGGGTGGAGGGGATCAGCCCCAGCATTTT. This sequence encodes CSVVGGGDQPQHF.

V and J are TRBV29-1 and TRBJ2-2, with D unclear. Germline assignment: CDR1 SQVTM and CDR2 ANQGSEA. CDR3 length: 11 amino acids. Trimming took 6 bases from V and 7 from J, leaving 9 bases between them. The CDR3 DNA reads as TGCAGCGTGACTTTGAACGGGGAGCTGTTTTTT. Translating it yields CSVTLNGELFF.

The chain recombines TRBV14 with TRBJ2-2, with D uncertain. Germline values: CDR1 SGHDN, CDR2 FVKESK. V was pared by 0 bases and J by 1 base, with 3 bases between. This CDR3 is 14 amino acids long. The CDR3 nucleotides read TGTGCCAGCAGCCAAGACTGGAACACCGGGGAGCTGTTTTTT. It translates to CASSQDWNTGELFF.

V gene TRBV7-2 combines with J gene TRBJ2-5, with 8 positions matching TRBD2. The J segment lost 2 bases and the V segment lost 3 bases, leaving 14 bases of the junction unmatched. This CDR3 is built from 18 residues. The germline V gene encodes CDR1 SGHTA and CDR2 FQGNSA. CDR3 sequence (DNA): TGTGCCAGCAGCTTTAGTATAGGCGGGGGGATTAGTCAAGAGACCCAGTACTTC. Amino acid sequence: CASSFSIGGGISQETQYF.

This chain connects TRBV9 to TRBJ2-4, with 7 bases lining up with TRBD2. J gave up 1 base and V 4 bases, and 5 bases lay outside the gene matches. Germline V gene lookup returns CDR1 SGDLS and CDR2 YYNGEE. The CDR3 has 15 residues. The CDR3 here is CASSPTGGAKNIQYF. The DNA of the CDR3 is TGTGCCAGCAGCCCAACCGGGGGGGCCAAAAACATTCAGTACTTC.

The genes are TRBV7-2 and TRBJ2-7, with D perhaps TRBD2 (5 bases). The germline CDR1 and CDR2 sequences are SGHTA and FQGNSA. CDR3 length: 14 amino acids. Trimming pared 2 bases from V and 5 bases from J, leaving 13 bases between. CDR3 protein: CASSLSGKWHEQYF. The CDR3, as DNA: TGTGCCAGCAGCTTATCGGGGAAATGGCACGAGCAGTACTTC.

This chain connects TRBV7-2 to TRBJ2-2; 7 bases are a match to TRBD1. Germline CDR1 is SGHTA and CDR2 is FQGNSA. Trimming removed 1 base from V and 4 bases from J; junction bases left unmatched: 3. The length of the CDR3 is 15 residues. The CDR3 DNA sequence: TGTGCCAGCAGCTTAGGACAGGGTAGCACCGGGGAGCTGTTTTTT. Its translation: CASSLGQGSTGELFF.

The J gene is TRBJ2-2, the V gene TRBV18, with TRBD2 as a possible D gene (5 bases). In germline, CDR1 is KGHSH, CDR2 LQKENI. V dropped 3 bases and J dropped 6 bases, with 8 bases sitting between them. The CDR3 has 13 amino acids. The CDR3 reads CASSPGSPGELFF. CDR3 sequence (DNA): TGTGCCAGCTCACCTGGGAGCCCCGGGGAGCTGTTTTTT.

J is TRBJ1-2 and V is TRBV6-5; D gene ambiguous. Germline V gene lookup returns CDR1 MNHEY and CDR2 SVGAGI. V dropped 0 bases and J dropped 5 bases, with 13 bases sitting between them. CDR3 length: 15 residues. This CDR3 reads CASSYSTGIGYGYTF. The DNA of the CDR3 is TGTGCCAGCAGTTACTCAACGGGGATCGGATATGGCTACACCTTC.

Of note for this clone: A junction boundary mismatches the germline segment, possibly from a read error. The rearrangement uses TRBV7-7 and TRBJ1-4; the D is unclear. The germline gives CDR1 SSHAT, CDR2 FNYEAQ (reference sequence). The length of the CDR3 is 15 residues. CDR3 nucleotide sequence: TGTGCTAGCAGCCCTCAGCGCTTGACTAATGAAAAACTGTTTTTT. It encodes CASSPQRLTNEKLFF.

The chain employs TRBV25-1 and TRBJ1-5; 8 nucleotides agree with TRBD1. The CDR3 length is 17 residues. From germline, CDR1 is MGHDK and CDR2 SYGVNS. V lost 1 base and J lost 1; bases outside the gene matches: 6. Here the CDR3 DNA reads TGTGCCAGCAGTGAATTCCCGACAGGGGAAAGCAATCAGCCCCAGCATTTT. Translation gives CASSEFPTGESNQPQHF.

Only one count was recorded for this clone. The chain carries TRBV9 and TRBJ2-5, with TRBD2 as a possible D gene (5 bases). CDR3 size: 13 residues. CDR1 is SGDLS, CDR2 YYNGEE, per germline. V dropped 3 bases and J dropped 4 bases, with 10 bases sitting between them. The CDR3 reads CASSARGSETQYF. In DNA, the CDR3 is TGTGCCAGCAGCGCTAGAGGGTCAGAGACCCAGTACTTC.

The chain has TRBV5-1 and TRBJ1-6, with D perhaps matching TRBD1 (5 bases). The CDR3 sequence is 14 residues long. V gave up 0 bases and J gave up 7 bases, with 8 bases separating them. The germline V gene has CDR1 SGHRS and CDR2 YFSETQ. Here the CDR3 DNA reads TGCGCCAGCAGCTTGGGACAGCAAAATTCACCCCTCCACTTT. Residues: CASSLGQQNSPLHF. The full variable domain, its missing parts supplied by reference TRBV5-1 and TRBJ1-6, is KAGVTQTPRYLIKTRGQQVTLSCSPISGHRSVSWYQQTPGQGLQFLFEYFSETQRNKGNFPGRFSGRQFSNSRSEMNVSTLELGDSALYLCASSLGQQNSPLHFGNGTRLTVT.